These T cell receptor beta chains were read from a single sample in a study of ipilimumab plus nivolumab after autologous stem cell transplantation. Some clones are missing from TCRdb's copy, which holds only in-frame ones; the method was immunoSEQ multiplex PCR. Of some 44,000 clones in the sample, around nine tenths are singletons; the top ten hold approximately 0.88%. Sequencing used PBMCs, obtained in a trial of ipilimumab plus nivolumab as post-transplant consolidation. These receptors all stem from a male donor with multiple myeloma. Each CDR3 is given with its conserved first and last residue. The order of the fields is V gene, J gene, CDR3 length, clone size, D gene, CDR3 protein, CDR3 DNA. A D gene is named only where the DNA matches it firmly. Some rows mark clone size as missing; the rest say once, few, many or name a class of expanded clone.

V gene: TRBV19; J gene: TRBJ1-5; CDR3 length: 14; clone size: -; D gene: -; CDR3 protein: CASSIDGRGQPQHF; CDR3 DNA: TGTGCCAGTAGTATAGATGGTAGGGGACAGCCCCAGCATTTT
V gene: TRBV29-1; J gene: TRBJ1-2; CDR3 length: 15; clone size: -; D gene: -; CDR3 protein: CSVEVVAGYNYGYTF; CDR3 DNA: TGCAGCGTTGAAGTGGTCGCAGGTTACAATTATGGCTACACCTTC
V gene: TRBV11-2; J gene: TRBJ2-7; CDR3 length: 15; clone size: once; D gene: -; CDR3 protein: CASSNSKRRTYEQYF; CDR3 DNA: TGTGCCAGCAGCAATTCTAAGAGACGCACTTACGAGCAGTACTTC
V gene: TRBV9; J gene: TRBJ2-3; CDR3 length: 11; clone size: -; D gene: -; CDR3 protein: CASSLGDTQYF; CDR3 DNA: TGTGCCAGCAGCCTGGGGGATACGCAGTATTTT
V gene: TRBV28; J gene: TRBJ1-3; CDR3 length: 18; clone size: -; D gene: -; CDR3 protein: CASSLGSARPQGGNTIYF; CDR3 DNA: TGTGCCAGCAGTTTAGGTTCTGCGCGTCCTCAAGGGGGAAACACCATATATTTT
V gene: TRBV11-2; J gene: TRBJ1-2; CDR3 length: 14; clone size: -; D gene: -; CDR3 protein: CASSPLEGTYGYTF; CDR3 DNA: TGTGCCAGCAGCCCCTTGGAGGGGACGTACGGCTACACCTTC
V gene: TRBV7-9; J gene: TRBJ2-5; CDR3 length: 14; clone size: -; D gene: -; CDR3 protein: CASSPLGGGETQYF; CDR3 DNA: TGTGCCAGCAGCCCCCTAGGGGGGGGAGAGACCCAGTACTTC
V gene: TRBV5-1; J gene: TRBJ2-5; CDR3 length: 15; clone size: -; D gene: TRBD2; CDR3 protein: CASTSSTSGQETQYF; CDR3 DNA: TGCGCCAGCACCTCTTCAACTAGCGGCCAAGAGACCCAGTACTTC
V gene: TRBV7-8; J gene: TRBJ2-7; CDR3 length: 13; clone size: -; D gene: -; CDR3 protein: CASSKGIWDEQYF; CDR3 DNA: TGTGCCAGCAGTAAAGGGATTTGGGACGAGCAGTACTTC
V gene: TRBV19; J gene: TRBJ1-3; CDR3 length: 14; clone size: -; D gene: TRBD1; CDR3 protein: CASSIGTDGNTIYF; CDR3 DNA: TGTGCCAGTAGTATCGGGACAGATGGAAACACCATATATTTT
V gene: TRBV7-6; J gene: TRBJ2-5; CDR3 length: 17; clone size: -; D gene: -; CDR3 protein: CASSLVGGGGPQETQYF; CDR3 DNA: TGTGCCAGCAGCTTAGTTGGGGGAGGGGGCCCCCAAGAGACCCAGTACTTC
V gene: TRBV7-9; J gene: TRBJ1-3; CDR3 length: 14; clone size: -; D gene: -; CDR3 protein: CASSGGWAGNTIYF; CDR3 DNA: TGTGCCAGCAGTGGCGGGTGGGCTGGAAACACCATATATTTT
V gene: TRBV19; J gene: TRBJ1-4; CDR3 length: 15; clone size: -; D gene: TRBD1; CDR3 protein: CASSFWTGPNEKLFF; CDR3 DNA: TGTGCCAGTAGTTTCTGGACAGGGCCAAATGAAAAACTGTTTTTT
V gene: TRBV27; J gene: TRBJ2-4; CDR3 length: 17; clone size: -; D gene: TRBD2; CDR3 protein: CASAPRAPGGRGNIQYF; CDR3 DNA: TGTGCCAGCGCACCCCGAGCCCCGGGGGGGCGCGGGAACATTCAGTACTTC
V gene: TRBV7-7; J gene: TRBJ2-1; CDR3 length: 15; clone size: once; D gene: -; CDR3 protein: CASSFGQDSYNEQFF; CDR3 DNA: TGTGCCAGCAGCTTCGGTCAGGACTCCTACAATGAGCAGTTCTTC
V gene: TRBV15; J gene: TRBJ1-2; CDR3 length: 14; clone size: -; D gene: -; CDR3 protein: CATSRVGRNYGYTF; CDR3 DNA: TGTGCCACCAGCAGAGTGGGACGGAACTATGGCTACACCTTC
V gene: TRBV5-8; J gene: TRBJ2-7; CDR3 length: 15; clone size: once; D gene: TRBD2; CDR3 protein: CASSSGTSGTYEQYF; CDR3 DNA: TGTGCCAGCAGCTCCGGGACTAGCGGGACCTACGAGCAGTACTTC
V gene: TRBV7-3; J gene: TRBJ1-5; CDR3 length: 13; clone size: -; D gene: -; CDR3 protein: CASSLDGNQPQHF; CDR3 DNA: TGTGCCAGCAGCTTGGACGGCAATCAGCCCCAGCATTTT
V gene: TRBV5-4; J gene: TRBJ2-7; CDR3 length: 13; clone size: -; D gene: TRBD2; CDR3 protein: CASSPGLAYEQYF; CDR3 DNA: TGTGCCAGCAGCCCGGGACTAGCCTACGAGCAGTACTTC
V gene: TRBV5-1; J gene: TRBJ1-3; CDR3 length: 15; clone size: -; D gene: -; CDR3 protein: CASSLGGYSGNTIYF; CDR3 DNA: TGCGCCAGCAGCTTAGGCGGATACTCTGGAAACACCATATATTTT
V gene: TRBV5-1; J gene: TRBJ1-1; CDR3 length: 14; clone size: -; D gene: -; CDR3 protein: CASSLALRDTEAFF; CDR3 DNA: TGCGCCAGCAGCTTGGCGCTTCGGGACACTGAAGCTTTCTTT
V gene: TRBV19; J gene: TRBJ1-6; CDR3 length: 14; clone size: medium-sized; D gene: -; CDR3 protein: CASSGNSYNSPLHF; CDR3 DNA: TGTGCCAGTAGCGGTAACTCCTATAATTCACCCCTCCACTTT
V gene: TRBV5-6; J gene: TRBJ1-2; CDR3 length: 13; clone size: -; D gene: -; CDR3 protein: CASSLDRAGGYTF; CDR3 DNA: TGTGCCAGCAGCTTGGACAGGGCCGGTGGCTACACCTTC
V gene: TRBV5-6; J gene: TRBJ1-2; CDR3 length: 15; clone size: -; D gene: -; CDR3 protein: CASSFATGRNYGYTF; CDR3 DNA: TGTGCCAGCAGCTTTGCGACCGGACGGAACTATGGCTACACCTTC
V gene: TRBV5-1; J gene: TRBJ2-7; CDR3 length: 16; clone size: -; D gene: TRBD2; CDR3 protein: CASSLEGLAGAGEQYF; CDR3 DNA: TGCGCCAGCAGCTTGGAGGGACTAGCGGGAGCTGGCGAGCAGTACTTC
V gene: TRBV5-1; J gene: TRBJ2-3; CDR3 length: 14; clone size: -; D gene: -; CDR3 protein: CASSSPEGGDTQYF; CDR3 DNA: TGCGCCAGCAGCTCACCCGAGGGCGGGGATACGCAGTATTTT
V gene: TRBV4-2; J gene: TRBJ2-3; CDR3 length: 12; clone size: -; D gene: -; CDR3 protein: CASSQDLNTQYF; CDR3 DNA: TGTGCCAGCAGCCAAGATTTAAATACGCAGTATTTT
V gene: TRBV19; J gene: TRBJ2-2; CDR3 length: 18; clone size: -; D gene: -; CDR3 protein: CASSIRPRRDLYTGELFF; CDR3 DNA: TGTGCCAGTAGTATAAGACCCCGAAGAGACCTTTACACCGGGGAGCTGTTTTTT
V gene: TRBV5-6; J gene: TRBJ2-7; CDR3 length: 12; clone size: -; D gene: -; CDR3 protein: CASRANGYEQYF; CDR3 DNA: TGTGCCAGCAGGGCCAACGGCTACGAGCAGTACTTC
V gene: TRBV28; J gene: TRBJ1-1; CDR3 length: 16; clone size: once; D gene: -; CDR3 protein: CASSLTGRTANTEAFF; CDR3 DNA: TGTGCCAGCAGTTTAACAGGTAGGACAGCGAACACTGAAGCTTTCTTT
V gene: TRBV2; J gene: TRBJ1-6; CDR3 length: 13; clone size: -; D gene: -; CDR3 protein: CASRPGGESPLHF; CDR3 DNA: TGTGCCAGCCGCCCCGGGGGCGAATCACCCCTCCACTTT
V gene: TRBV7-3; J gene: TRBJ2-7; CDR3 length: 15; clone size: -; D gene: TRBD1; CDR3 protein: CASSPAAGGFDEQYF; CDR3 DNA: TGTGCCAGCAGCCCGGCGGCAGGGGGCTTTGACGAGCAGTACTTC
V gene: TRBV4-3; J gene: TRBJ2-7; CDR3 length: 14; clone size: -; D gene: TRBD2; CDR3 protein: CASSQGTSGYEQYF; CDR3 DNA: TGCGCCAGCAGCCAAGGAACTAGCGGCTACGAGCAGTACTTC
V gene: TRBV7-2; J gene: TRBJ2-7; CDR3 length: 13; clone size: once; D gene: TRBD1; CDR3 protein: CASSLTGGYEQYF; CDR3 DNA: TGTGCCAGCAGCTTGACAGGGGGCTACGAGCAGTACTTC
V gene: TRBV6-1; J gene: TRBJ2-7; CDR3 length: 15; clone size: -; D gene: TRBD2; CDR3 protein: CASSEGLAGSYEQYF; CDR3 DNA: TGTGCCAGCAGTGAGGGACTAGCGGGGTCCTACGAGCAGTACTTC
V gene: TRBV2; J gene: TRBJ1-6; CDR3 length: 18; clone size: once; D gene: TRBD1; CDR3 protein: CASSEVPAGTVYNSPLHF; CDR3 DNA: TGTGCCAGCAGTGAGGTACCTGCCGGGACAGTATATAATTCACCCCTCCACTTT